This section outlines one T cell receptor (beta chain) sequence together with its context. The antigen remains undetermined. This sample is drawn from a study of OX40 agonist ivuxolimab in advanced cancers. Study summary: The patients got ivuxolimab, which is an agonistic anti-OX40 (CD134) antibody.

The repertoire was sequenced with immunoSEQ multiplex PCR; TCRdb's copy has only in-frame clones and lacks some. Of fewer than 55,000 clones in the sample, around 80% were seen once. The V gene lost 4 bases and the J gene lost 3 bases, with 9 bases spanning the gap. Looked up from germline, CDR1 is MNHEY and CDR2 is SMNVEV (reference sequence). There are 13 residues in the CDR3. Study-wide results and limits: A proportion of nonresponders additionally exhibited low normalized T-cell clonal expansion. By week 6 at 0.1 to 3.0 mg/kg, blood CD4+ and CD8+ T cells had expanded clonally.

The sample consisted of CD4+ or CD8+ T cells sorted from blood, taken in a trial of the OX40 agonist ivuxolimab. This TCR was sampled from an adult with an advanced solid tumor such as melanoma, head and neck, liver or kidney cancer. This rearrangement joins TRBV27 to TRBJ1-2, with a possible D match to TRBD1 (5 bases). The CDR3: CASSSQGYYGYTF. The CDR3 region has the DNA TGTGCCAGCAGTTCGCAGGGCTACTATGGCTACACCTTC.